Listed below are T cell receptor beta chains from one sample, sequenced in a study of T-cell reconstitution after alpha-beta-depleted transplantation in children. TCRdb processed the PCR reads anew with MiXCR; each CDR3 protein has one entry. This table holds some 840,000 distinct CDR3 sequences, roughly 16% found once. Sequencing was performed on PBMCs, mostly from graft donor cells, taken 360 days after TCRalphabeta/CD19-depleted stem cell transplant. The source is a male patient younger than 18 who had a stem cell transplant for acute lymphoblastic leukemia, so the T cells may come from the graft donor. Both conserved end residues are part of each CDR3. A D gene is named only where the DNA matches it firmly. Expanded clones get a size class; other rows say once, few or many, or leave the size out.

>TRBV29-1|TRBJ2-6|many|.
TGCAGCGTTGTTCTCCGTGCTGGGGCCAACGTCCTGACTTTC
CSVVLRAGANVLTF
>TRBV2|TRBJ1-1|many|TRBD1
TGTGCCAGCAGAGACAGGGGGGCGAACACTGAAGCTTTCTTT
CASRDRGANTEAFF
>TRBV4-1|TRBJ2-1|few|TRBD2
TGCGCCAGCAGCCAAGCCCGCGGACTAGCTGGAAACAATGAGCAGTTCTTC
CASSQARGLAGNNEQFF
>TRBV10-3|TRBJ2-1|many|.
TGTGCCATCAGTGAGTCGACTAAGAAGCTTCATGAGCAGTTCTTC
CAISESTKKLHEQFF
>TRBV5-1|TRBJ1-2|few|.
TGCGCCAGCAGCCTAGTTCCAGGACCCAATAACTATGGCTACACCTTC
CASSLVPGPNNYGYTF
>TRBV13|TRBJ2-2|.|TRBD2
TGTGCCAGCAGCGGCCCCGCGGGAGTGTACACCGGGGAGCTGTTTTTT
CASSGPAGVYTGELFF
>TRBV12-3/TRBV12-4|TRBJ2-3|few|TRBD1
TGTGCCAGCAGGGACAGGGGCGCATGGGATACGCAGTATTTT
CASRDRGAWDTQYF
>TRBV25-1|TRBJ2-2|.|TRBD2
TGTGCCAGCAGTGAATCAGGGACTAGCTCCTTAAGGGGGGAGCTGTTTTTT
CASSESGTSSLRGELFF
>TRBV9|TRBJ2-1|.|TRBD2
TGTGCCAGCAGCGTCGACGGGAGGGATTACAATGAGCAGTTCTTC
CASSVDGRDYNEQFF
>TRBV7-6|TRBJ2-5|few|TRBD2
TGTGCCAGCAGCTTAGGGGGACCGGGCGGGAGTGTTCGTAGGGAGACCCAGTACTTC
CASSLGGPGGSVRRETQYF
>TRBV5-1|TRBJ1-2|.|.
TGCGCCAGCAGCCGGGCCCAGGGGAAGGGTAACTATGGCTACACCTTC
CASSRAQGKGNYGYTF
>TRBV14|TRBJ2-7|many|.
TGTGCCAGCAGCCAAGAGGTCGGCAGGTTCTACGAGCAGTACTTC
CASSQEVGRFYEQYF
>TRBV4-1|TRBJ1-2|.|.
TGCGCCAGCAGCCAAGTCACAGCTAACTATGGCTACACCTTC
CASSQVTANYGYTF
>TRBV7-2|TRBJ2-7|.|.
TGTGCCAGCAGCTTACAGGGTTGGTACGAGCAGTACTTC
CASSLQGWYEQYF
>TRBV28|TRBJ2-7|.|.
TGTGCCAGCACCCCTCGAGGGGGGGTTAGCTACGAGCAGTACTTC
CASTPRGGVSYEQYF
>TRBV20-1|TRBJ2-3|.|.
TGCAGTGCTAGAAAACCGGGACTTCGTACAGATACGCAGTATTTT
CSARKPGLRTDTQYF
>TRBV7-3|TRBJ2-1|.|TRBD2
TGTGCCAGCAGCTTATGGGGACTAGCGGGAGTTTTGGGTGAGCAGTTCTTC
CASSLWGLAGVLGEQFF
>TRBV9|TRBJ2-2|few|TRBD2
TGTGCCAGCAGCGTAGGCGGGGGGCGGGTCACCGGGGAGCTGTTTTTT
CASSVGGGRVTGELFF
>TRBV4-1|TRBJ1-5|few|.
TGCGCCAGCAGCCAACTAGGGGTCGGGGGCTCTCAGCCCCAGCATTTT
CASSQLGVGGSQPQHF
>TRBV15|TRBJ2-3|few|.
TGTGCCACCAGCATAGCCAGGGTGGGACGCACAGATACGCAGTATTTT
CATSIARVGRTDTQYF
>TRBV5-1|TRBJ2-1|few|.
TGCGCCAGCAGCTTGGCACCGGGGACTTTTTCTCACAATGAGCAGTTCTTC
CASSLAPGTFSHNEQFF
>TRBV11-2|TRBJ2-5|.|.
TGTGCCAGCAGCTTAGACCCCGTCGAGACCCAGTACTTC
CASSLDPVETQYF
>TRBV10-1|TRBJ2-1|few|.
TGCGCCAGCAGTGAGTCCGGGGTAAATGAGCAGTTCTTC
CASSESGVNEQFF
>TRBV15|TRBJ2-7|.|TRBD1
TGTGCCACCAGCACCCCGGACAGGGGGCGAGTGTACGAGCAGTACTTC
CATSTPDRGRVYEQYF
>TRBV6-1|TRBJ2-3|.|TRBD2
TGTGCCAGCAGTGAAACCCTCTTACTAGCGGGAGGAGATACGCAGTATTTT
CASSETLLLAGGDTQYF
>TRBV9|TRBJ2-3|many|.
TGTGCCAGCAGCGTAAGATTGACAGATACGCAGTATTTT
CASSVRLTDTQYF
>TRBV11-2|TRBJ2-7|.|.
TGTGCCAGCAGCGCGCTTTCGGGGCAGTACTTC
CASSALSGQYF
>TRBV5-1|TRBJ2-3|many|.
TGCGCCAGCAGCCGGATTTCGACTAGACTCAGCACAGATACGCAGTATTTT
CASSRISTRLSTDTQYF
>TRBV20-1|TRBJ2-5|.|.
TGCAGTGAGGCGGGGGCTGCGGCGACCCAGTACTTC
CSEAGAAATQYF
>TRBV4-1|TRBJ1-4|.|.
TGCGCCAGCAGCCAAGATATCCTGAACAGGGCTTCAACATCTAATGAAAAACTGTTTTTT
CASSQDILNRASTSNEKLFF
>TRBV13|TRBJ2-2|few|TRBD2
TGTGCCAGCAGCTACCGACTAACGGGAGGGCCGGAGAACACCGGGGAGCTGTTTTTT
CASSYRLTGGPENTGELFF
>TRBV5-1|TRBJ2-3|.|.
TGCGCCAGCACTTCTTTCGACGCAGATACGCAGTATTTT
CASTSFDADTQYF
>TRBV24-1|TRBJ1-3|.|.
TGTGCCACCGGGGCCGGGAACACCATATATTTT
CATGAGNTIYF